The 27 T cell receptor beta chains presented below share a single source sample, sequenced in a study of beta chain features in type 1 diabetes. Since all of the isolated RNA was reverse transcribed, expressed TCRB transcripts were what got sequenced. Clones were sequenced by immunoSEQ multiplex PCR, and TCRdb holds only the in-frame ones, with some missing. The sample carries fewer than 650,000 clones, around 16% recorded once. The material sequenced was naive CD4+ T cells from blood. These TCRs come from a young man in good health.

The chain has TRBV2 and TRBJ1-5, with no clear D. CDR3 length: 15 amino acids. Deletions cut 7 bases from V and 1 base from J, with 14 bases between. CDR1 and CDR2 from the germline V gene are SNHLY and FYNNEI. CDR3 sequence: CASKLEGGSNQPQHF. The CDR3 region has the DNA TGTGCCAGCAAGCTGGAGGGAGGGAGCAATCAGCCCCAGCATTTT.

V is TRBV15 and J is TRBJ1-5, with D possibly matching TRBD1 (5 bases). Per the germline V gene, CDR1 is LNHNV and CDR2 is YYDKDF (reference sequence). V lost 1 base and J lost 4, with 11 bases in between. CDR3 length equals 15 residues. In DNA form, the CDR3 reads TGTGCCACCAGCAGAGGGGGGACGGATAATCAGCCCCAGCATTTT. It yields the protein CATSRGGTDNQPQHF.

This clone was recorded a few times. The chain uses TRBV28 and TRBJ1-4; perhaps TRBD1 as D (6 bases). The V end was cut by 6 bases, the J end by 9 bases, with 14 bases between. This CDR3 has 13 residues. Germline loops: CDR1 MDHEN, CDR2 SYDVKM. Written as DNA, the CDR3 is TGTGCCAGCAGCCTTCCAGGACAGAAAAAACTGTTTTTT. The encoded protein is CASSLPGQKKLFF. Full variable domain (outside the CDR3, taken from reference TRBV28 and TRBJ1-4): DVKVTQSSRYLVKRTGEKVFLECVQDMDHENMFWYRQDPGLGLRLIYFSYDVKMKEKGDIPEGYSVSREKKERFSLILESASTNQTSMYLCASSLPGQKKLFFGSGTQLSVL.

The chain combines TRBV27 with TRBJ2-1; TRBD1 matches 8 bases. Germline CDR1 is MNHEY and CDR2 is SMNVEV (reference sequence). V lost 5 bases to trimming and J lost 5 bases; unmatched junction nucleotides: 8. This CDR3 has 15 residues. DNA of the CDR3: TGTGCCAGCAGTCCCCGGACAGGGAAACACAATGAGCAGTTCTTC. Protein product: CASSPRTGKHNEQFF.

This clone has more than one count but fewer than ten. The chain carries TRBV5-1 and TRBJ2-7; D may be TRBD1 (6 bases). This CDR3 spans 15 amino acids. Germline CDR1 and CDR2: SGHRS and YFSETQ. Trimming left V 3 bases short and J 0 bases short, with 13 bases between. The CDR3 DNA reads TGCGCCAGCAGCTCCCCCGGGACAACCTCCTACGAGCAGTACTTC. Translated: CASSSPGTTSYEQYF.

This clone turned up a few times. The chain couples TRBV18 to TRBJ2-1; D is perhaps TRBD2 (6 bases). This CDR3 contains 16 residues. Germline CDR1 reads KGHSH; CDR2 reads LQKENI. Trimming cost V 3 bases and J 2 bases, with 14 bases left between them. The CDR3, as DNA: TGTGCCAGCTCACCGTTCGGGACTTCTACCTACAATGAGCAGTTCTTC. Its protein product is CASSPFGTSTYNEQFF.

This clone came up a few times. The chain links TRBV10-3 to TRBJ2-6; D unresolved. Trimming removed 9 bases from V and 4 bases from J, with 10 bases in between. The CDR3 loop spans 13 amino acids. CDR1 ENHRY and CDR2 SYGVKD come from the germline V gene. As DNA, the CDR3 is TGTGCCATAGGGATTCACGGGGCCAACGTCCTGACTTTC. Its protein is CAIGIHGANVLTF.

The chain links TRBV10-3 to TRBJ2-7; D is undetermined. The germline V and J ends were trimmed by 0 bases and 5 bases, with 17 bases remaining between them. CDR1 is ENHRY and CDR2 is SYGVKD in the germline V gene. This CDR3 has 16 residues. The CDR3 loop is CAISESGLSMLDEQYF. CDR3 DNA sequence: TGTGCCATCAGTGAGTCAGGGTTGTCAATGTTGGACGAGCAGTACTTC.

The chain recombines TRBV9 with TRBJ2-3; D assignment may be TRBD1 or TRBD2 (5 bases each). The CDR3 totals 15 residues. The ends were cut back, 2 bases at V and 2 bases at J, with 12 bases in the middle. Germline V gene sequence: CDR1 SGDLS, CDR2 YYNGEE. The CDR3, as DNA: TGTGCCAGCAGCGTGGGGGACGGGCTCACAGATACGCAGTATTTT. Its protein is CASSVGDGLTDTQYF.

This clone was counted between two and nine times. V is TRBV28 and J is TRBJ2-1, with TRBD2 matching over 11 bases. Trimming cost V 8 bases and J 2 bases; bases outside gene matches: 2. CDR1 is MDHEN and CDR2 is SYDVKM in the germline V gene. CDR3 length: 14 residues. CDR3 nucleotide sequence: TGTGCCAGCTCTAGCGGGGGGACCTACAATGAGCAGTTCTTC. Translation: CASSSGGTYNEQFF.

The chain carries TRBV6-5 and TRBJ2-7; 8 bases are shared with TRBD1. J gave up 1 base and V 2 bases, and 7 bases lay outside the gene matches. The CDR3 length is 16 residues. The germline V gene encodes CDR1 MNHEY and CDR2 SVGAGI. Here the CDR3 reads CASSYVGTGPSYEQYF. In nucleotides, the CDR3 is TGTGCCAGCAGTTACGTCGGGACAGGTCCTTCCTACGAGCAGTACTTC.

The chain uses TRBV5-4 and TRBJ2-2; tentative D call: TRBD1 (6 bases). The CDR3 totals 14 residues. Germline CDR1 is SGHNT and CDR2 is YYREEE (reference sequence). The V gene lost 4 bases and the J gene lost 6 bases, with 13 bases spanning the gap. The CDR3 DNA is TGTGCCAGCAGCCGAGGACAGAATGCCGGGGAGCTGTTTTTT. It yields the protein CASSRGQNAGELFF. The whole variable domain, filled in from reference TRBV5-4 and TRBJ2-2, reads ETGVTQSPTHLIKTRGQQVTLRCSSQSGHNTVSWYQQALGQGPQFIFQYYREEENGRGNFPPRFSGLQFPNYSSELNVNALELDDSALYLCASSRGQNAGELFFGEGSRLTVL.

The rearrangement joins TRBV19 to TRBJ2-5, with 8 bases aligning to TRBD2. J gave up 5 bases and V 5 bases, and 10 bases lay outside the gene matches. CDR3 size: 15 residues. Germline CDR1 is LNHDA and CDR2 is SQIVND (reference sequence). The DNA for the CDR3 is TGTGCCAGTAGTCCCACGGGGGGGCGTGGCGAGACCCAGTACTTC. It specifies CASSPTGGRGETQYF.

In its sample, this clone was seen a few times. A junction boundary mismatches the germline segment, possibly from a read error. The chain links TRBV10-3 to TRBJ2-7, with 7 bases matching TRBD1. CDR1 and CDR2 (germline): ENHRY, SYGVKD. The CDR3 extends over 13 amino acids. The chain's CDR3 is CAISDRGSSEQYF. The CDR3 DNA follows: TGTGCCATCAGTGACAGGGGGTCCTCCGAGCAGTACTTC.

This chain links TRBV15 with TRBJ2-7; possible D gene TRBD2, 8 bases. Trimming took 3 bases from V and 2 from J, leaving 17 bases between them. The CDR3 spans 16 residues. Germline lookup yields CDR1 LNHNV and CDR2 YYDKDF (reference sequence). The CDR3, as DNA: TGTGCCACCAGCAGGGTAGCGGGACAGAGACCCTACGAGCAGTACTTC. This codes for CATSRVAGQRPYEQYF.

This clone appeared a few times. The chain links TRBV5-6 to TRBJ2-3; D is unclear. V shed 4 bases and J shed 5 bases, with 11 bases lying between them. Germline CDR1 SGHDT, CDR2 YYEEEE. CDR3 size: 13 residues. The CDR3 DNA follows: TGTGCCAGCAGCCCCCCCCGGAAAGATACGCAGTATTTT. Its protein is CASSPPRKDTQYF.

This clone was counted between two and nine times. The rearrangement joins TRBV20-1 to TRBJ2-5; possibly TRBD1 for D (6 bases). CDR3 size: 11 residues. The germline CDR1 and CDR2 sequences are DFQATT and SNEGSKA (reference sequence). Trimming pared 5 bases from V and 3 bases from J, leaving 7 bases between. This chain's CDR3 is CSAEGEETQYF. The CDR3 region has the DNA TGCAGTGCTGAGGGGGAAGAGACCCAGTACTTC.

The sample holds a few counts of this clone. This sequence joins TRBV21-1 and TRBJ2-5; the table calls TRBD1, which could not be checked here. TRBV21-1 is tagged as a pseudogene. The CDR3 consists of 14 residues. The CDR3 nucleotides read TGTGCCAGCAGCAGATACAGGGACCAAGAGACCCAGTACTTC. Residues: CASSRYRDQETQYF.

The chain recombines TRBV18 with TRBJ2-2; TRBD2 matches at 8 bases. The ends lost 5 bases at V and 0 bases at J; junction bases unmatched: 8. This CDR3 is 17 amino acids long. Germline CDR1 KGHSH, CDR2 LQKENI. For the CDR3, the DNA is TGTGCCAGCTCAATACGGAGCGGGAGCCCGAACACCGGGGAGCTGTTTTTT. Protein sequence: CASSIRSGSPNTGELFF.

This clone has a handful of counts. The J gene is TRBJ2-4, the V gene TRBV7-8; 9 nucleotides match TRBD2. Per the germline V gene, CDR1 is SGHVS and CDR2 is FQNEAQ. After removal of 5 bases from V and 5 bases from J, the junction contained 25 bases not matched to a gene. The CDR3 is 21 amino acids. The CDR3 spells CASSLRGARGGRSLLENIQYF. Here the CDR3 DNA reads TGTGCCAGCAGCCTCCGAGGAGCGCGGGGGGGCCGTTCTCTACTCGAAAACATTCAGTACTTC.

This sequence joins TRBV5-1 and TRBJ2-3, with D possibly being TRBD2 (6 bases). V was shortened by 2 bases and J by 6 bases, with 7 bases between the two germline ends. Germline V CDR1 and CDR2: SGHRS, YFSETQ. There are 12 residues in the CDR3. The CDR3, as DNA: TGCGCCAGCAGCTTTAGCGGTGATACGCAGTATTTT. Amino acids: CASSFSGDTQYF.

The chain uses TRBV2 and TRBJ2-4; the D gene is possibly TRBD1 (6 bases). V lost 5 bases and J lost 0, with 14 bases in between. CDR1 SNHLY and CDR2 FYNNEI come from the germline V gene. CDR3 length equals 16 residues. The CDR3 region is CASSSDRLLAKNIQYF. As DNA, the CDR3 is TGTGCCAGCAGTTCGGACAGACTCCTAGCCAAAAACATTCAGTACTTC.

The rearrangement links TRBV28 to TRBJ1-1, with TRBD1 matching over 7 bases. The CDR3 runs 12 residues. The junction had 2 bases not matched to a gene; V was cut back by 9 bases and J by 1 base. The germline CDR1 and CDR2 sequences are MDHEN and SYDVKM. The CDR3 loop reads CASRDRNTEAFF. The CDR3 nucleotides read TGTGCCAGTCGGGACAGGAACACTGAAGCTTTCTTT.

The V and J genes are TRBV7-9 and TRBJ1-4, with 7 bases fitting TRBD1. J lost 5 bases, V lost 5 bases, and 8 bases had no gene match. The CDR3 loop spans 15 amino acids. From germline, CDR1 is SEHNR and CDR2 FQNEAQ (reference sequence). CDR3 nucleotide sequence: TGTGCCAGCAGCCCAGGGGACAGTCAAAATGAAAAACTGTTTTTT. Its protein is CASSPGDSQNEKLFF.

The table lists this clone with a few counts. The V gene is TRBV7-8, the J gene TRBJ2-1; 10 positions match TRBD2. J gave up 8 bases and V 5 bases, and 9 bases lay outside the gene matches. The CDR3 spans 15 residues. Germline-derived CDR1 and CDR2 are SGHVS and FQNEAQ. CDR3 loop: CASSLERGGFHEQFF. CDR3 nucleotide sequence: TGTGCCAGCAGCCTGGAGCGGGGGGGATTCCATGAGCAGTTCTTC.

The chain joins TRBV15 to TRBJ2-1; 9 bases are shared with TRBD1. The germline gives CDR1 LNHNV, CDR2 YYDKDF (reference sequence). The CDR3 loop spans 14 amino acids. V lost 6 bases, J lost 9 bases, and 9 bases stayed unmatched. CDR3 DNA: TGTGCCACCAGTCCGGACAGGGGAGAAACTGAGCAGTTCTTC. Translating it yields CATSPDRGETEQFF. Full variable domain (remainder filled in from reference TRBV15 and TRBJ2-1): DAMVIQNPRYQVTQFGKPVTLSCSQTLNHNVMYWYQQKSSQAPKLLFHYYDKDFNNEADTPDNFQSRRPNTSFCFLDIRSPGLGDTAMYLCATSPDRGETEQFFGPGTRLTVL.

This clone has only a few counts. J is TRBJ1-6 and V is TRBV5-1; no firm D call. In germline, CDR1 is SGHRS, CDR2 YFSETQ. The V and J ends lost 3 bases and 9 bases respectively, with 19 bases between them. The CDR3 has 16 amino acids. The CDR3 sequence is CASSSKNPGRGSPLHF. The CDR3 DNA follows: TGCGCCAGCAGCTCGAAAAACCCGGGAAGAGGTTCACCCCTCCACTTT.